Listed here are 7 T cell receptor beta chains from one sample, sequenced in a study of T-cell memory formation after mild COVID-19 (dated by TCRdb to 2020 to 2022). The receptor library was made with 5' RACE. TCRdb lists the instrument as Illumina NovaSeq 6000. TCRdb reanalyzed the raw reads on its own, using fastp at Q25 for trimming and MiXCR for clone calling, and kept in-frame beta chains. One record per CDR3 amino acid sequence lists the most common genes and DNA. The sample table holds 360,000 or so distinct CDR3 sequences, of which around 28% were seen once. Clones ranked in the top ten supply roughly 12% of the sample. The sequencing sample was made of PBMCs or a T cell subset sorted from them (not recorded which). These receptors came from an adult woman who had mild COVID-19 (a few samples of this study predate the infection). The sample titles of this study are shuffled in the database, so cell type and time point are left out; the donor was told from shared clones.

The CDR3 bases are TGTGCCAGCAGTTACGGTACGCCGGATACGCAGTATTTT. Translated: CASSYGTPDTQYF. The J gene is TRBJ2-3, the V gene TRBV6-6; D is uncertain. The CDR3 loop spans 13 amino acids. CDR1 is MNHNY and CDR2 is SVGAGI in the germline V gene (reference sequence). V was trimmed by 2 bases and J by 6 bases, leaving 9 bases between them.

The chain is built from TRBV6-6 and TRBJ2-3; a weak D match, TRBD2 (7 bases). The V end was cut by 4 bases, the J end by 1 base, with 18 bases between. CDR3 length: 17 residues. Germline V gene data show CDR1 as MNHNY and CDR2 as SVGAGI (reference sequence). DNA of the CDR3: TGTGCCAGCAGTTTCACGGGGGGCCTAAGAGGCACAGATACGCAGTATTTT. It translates to CASSFTGGLRGTDTQYF.

This clonotype was picked up a small number of times. The rearrangement uses TRBV7-9 and TRBJ2-7, with 11 bases that match TRBD2. The CDR3 extends over 14 amino acids. J lost 4 bases, V lost 10 bases, and 9 bases had no gene match. Germline V gene data show CDR1 as SEHNR and CDR2 as FQNEAQ (reference sequence). The CDR3 region is CAIRPGTSGYEQYF. The CDR3 coding sequence is TGTGCCATCCGGCCTGGGACTAGCGGTTACGAGCAGTACTTC.

The sample holds a few counts of this clonotype. Here the CDR3 reads CSVNSGGNTDTQYF. The CDR3 DNA reads TGCAGCGTTAATAGCGGGGGAAACACAGATACGCAGTATTTT. The rearrangement links TRBV29-1 to TRBJ2-3; TRBD2 matches 9 bases. The CDR3 runs 14 residues. The V and J ends lost 5 bases and 2 bases, in that order; junction bases with no gene match: 5. Germline V lookup: CDR1 SQVTM, CDR2 ANQGSEA.

This clonotype has a single count. J is TRBJ2-7 and V is TRBV29-1; 12 nucleotides line up with TRBD1. J gave up 7 bases and V 5 bases, and 9 bases lay outside the gene matches. The CDR3 is 14 amino acids. CDR1 and CDR2 (germline): SQVTM, ANQGSEA. CDR3 loop: CSVFYRDRGQEQYF. The CDR3 bases are TGCAGCGTTTTTTACCGGGACAGGGGGCAAGAGCAGTACTTC.

There are a few counts of this clonotype. The chain uses TRBV7-9 and TRBJ2-1, with D uncertain. CDR1 is SEHNR and CDR2 is FQNEAQ in the germline V gene (reference sequence). Deletions cut 0 bases from V and 0 bases from J, with 6 bases between. The CDR3 is 15 residues long. In DNA form, the CDR3 reads TGTGCCAGCAGCTTAGCGGGCGACTCCTACAATGAGCAGTTCTTC. Protein: CASSLAGDSYNEQFF.

This sequence joins TRBV7-2 and TRBJ2-7, with 15 bases identical to TRBD2. The CDR3 has 15 residues. V lost 5 bases and J lost 7; bases outside the gene matches: 6. The V gene's germline CDR1 is SGHTA and CDR2 FQGNSA. CDR3: CASSTGTSGRREQYF. The CDR3 nucleotides are TGTGCCAGCAGCACGGGGACTAGCGGGAGGAGGGAGCAGTACTTC.